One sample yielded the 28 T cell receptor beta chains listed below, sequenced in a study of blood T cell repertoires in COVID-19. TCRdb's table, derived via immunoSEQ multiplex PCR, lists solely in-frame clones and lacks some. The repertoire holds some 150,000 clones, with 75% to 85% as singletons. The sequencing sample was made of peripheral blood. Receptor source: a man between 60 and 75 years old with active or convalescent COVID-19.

The CDR3 coding sequence is TGTGCCAGCAGCGTATTGGGGAGCGGGACCTCCTACAATGAGCAGTTCTTC. Its translation is CASSVLGSGTSYNEQFF. V usage is TRBV9 and J usage is TRBJ2-1; 7 nucleotides align to TRBD2. In germline, CDR1 is SGDLS, CDR2 YYNGEE. The junction had 7 bases not matched to a gene; V was cut back by 1 base and J by 0 bases. The CDR3 contains 17 residues.

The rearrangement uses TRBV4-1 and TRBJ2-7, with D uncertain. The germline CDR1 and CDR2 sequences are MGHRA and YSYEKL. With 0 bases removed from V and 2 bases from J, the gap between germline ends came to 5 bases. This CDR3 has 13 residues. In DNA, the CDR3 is TGCGCCAGCAGCCAAGAACCAGCCTACGAGCAGTACTTC. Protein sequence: CASSQEPAYEQYF.

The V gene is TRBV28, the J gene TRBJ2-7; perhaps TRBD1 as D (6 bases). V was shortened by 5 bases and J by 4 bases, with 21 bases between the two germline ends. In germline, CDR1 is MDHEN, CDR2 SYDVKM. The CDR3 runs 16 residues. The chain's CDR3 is CASSTIIRDKQYEQYF. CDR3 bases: TGTGCCAGCAGTACCATTATACGGGACAAACAGTACGAGCAGTACTTC.

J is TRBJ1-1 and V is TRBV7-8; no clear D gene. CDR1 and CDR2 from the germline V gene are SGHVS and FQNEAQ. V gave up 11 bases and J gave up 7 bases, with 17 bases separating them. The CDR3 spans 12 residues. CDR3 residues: CASSAGVHEAFF. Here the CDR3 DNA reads TGTGCCTCCTCGGCCGGAGTTCATGAAGCTTTCTTT.

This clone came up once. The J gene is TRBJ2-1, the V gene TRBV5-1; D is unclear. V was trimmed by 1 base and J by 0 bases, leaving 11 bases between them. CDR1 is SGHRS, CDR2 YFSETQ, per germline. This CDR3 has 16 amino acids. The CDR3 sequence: CASSLTTPSSYNEQFF. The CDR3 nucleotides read TGCGCCAGCAGCTTGACTACACCGAGCTCCTACAATGAGCAGTTCTTC.

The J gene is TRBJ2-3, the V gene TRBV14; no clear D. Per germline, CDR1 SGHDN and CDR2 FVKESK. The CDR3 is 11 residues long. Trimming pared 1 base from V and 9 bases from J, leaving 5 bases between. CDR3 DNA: TGTGCCAGCAGCCAAGGGCCAACGCAGTATTTT. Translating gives CASSQGPTQYF. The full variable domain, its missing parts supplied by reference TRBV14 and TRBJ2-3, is EAGVTQFPSHSVIEKGQTVTLRCDPISGHDNLYWYRRVMGKEIKFLLHFVKESKQDESGMPNNRFLAERTGGTYSTLKVQPAELEDSGVYFCASSQGPTQYFGPGTRLTVL.

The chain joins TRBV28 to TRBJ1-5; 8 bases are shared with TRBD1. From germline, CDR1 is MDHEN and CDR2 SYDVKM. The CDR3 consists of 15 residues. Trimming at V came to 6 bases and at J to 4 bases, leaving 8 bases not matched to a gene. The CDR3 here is CASSTITGGNQPQHF. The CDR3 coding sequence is TGTGCCAGCAGCACAATTACAGGGGGGAATCAGCCCCAGCATTTT. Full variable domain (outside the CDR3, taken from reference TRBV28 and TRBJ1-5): DVKVTQSSRYLVKRTGEKVFLECVQDMDHENMFWYRQDPGLGLRLIYFSYDVKMKEKGDIPEGYSVSREKKERFSLILESASTNQTSMYLCASSTITGGNQPQHFGDGTRLSIL.

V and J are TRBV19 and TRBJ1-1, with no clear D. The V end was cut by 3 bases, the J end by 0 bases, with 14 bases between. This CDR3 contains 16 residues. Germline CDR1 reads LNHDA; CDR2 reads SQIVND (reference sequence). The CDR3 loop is CASSILVTRMNTEAFF. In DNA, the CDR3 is TGTGCCAGTAGTATTTTGGTAACCAGAATGAACACTGAAGCTTTCTTT.

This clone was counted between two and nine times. The CDR3 reads CASSSGGLVGTGELFF. CDR3 in DNA: TGTGCCAGCAGCTCGGGAGGGCTAGTCGGCACCGGGGAGCTGTTTTTT. The rearrangement links TRBV7-9 to TRBJ2-2; 8 bases align to TRBD2. CDR1 is SEHNR and CDR2 is FQNEAQ in the germline V gene (reference sequence). Trimming removed 4 bases from V and 4 bases from J; junction bases left unmatched: 8. There are 16 residues in the CDR3.

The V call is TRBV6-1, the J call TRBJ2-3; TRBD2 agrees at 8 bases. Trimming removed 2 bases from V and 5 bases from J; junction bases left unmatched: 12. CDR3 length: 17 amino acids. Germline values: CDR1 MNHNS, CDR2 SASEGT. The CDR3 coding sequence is TGTGCCAGCAGTGAACTGGGCGGGAGGACCGTACAAGATACGCAGTATTTT. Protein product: CASSELGGRTVQDTQYF.

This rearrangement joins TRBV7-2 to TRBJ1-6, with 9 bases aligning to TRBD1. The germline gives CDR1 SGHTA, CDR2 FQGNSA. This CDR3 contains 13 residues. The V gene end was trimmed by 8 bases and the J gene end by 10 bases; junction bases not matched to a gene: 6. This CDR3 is CASCGQGQSPLHF. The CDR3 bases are TGTGCCAGCTGCGGACAGGGGCAATCACCCCTCCACTTT.

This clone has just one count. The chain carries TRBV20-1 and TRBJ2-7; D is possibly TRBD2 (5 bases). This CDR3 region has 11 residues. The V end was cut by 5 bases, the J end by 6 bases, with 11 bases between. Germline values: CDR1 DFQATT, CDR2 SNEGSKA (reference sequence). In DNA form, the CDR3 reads TGCAGTGCTCTAGCCTTCAGCGAGCAGTACTTC. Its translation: CSALAFSEQYF.

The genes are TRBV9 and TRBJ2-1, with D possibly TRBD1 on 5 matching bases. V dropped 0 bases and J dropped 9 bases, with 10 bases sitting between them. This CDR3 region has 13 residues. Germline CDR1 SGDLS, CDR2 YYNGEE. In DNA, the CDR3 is TGTGCCAGCAGCGTAGGACAGCAGTCTGAGCAGTTCTTC. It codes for CASSVGQQSEQFF.

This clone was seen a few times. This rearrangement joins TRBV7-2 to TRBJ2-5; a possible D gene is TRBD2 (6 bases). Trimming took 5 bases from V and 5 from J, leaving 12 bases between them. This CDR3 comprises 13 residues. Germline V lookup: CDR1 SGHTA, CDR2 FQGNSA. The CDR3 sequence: CASSQRRGETQYF. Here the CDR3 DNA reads TGTGCCAGCAGCCAGAGGCGGGGCGAGACCCAGTACTTC.

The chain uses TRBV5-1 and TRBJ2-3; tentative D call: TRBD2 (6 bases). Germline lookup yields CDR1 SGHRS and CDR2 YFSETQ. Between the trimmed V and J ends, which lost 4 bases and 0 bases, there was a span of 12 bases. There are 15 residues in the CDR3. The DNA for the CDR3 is TGCGCCAGCAGCCCATCTAGCGCTAGCACAGATACGCAGTATTTT. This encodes CASSPSSASTDTQYF. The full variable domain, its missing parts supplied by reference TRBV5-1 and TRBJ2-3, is KAGVTQTPRYLIKTRGQQVTLSCSPISGHRSVSWYQQTPGQGLQFLFEYFSETQRNKGNFPGRFSGRQFSNSRSEMNVSTLELGDSALYLCASSPSSASTDTQYFGPGTRLTVL.

The CDR3 sequence: CASSSTGLGNQPQHF. The CDR3 nucleotides read TGTGCCAGCAGCTCGACAGGGTTAGGCAATCAGCCCCAGCATTTT. The chain has TRBV6-5 and TRBJ1-5; 7 bases are shared with TRBD1. The CDR3 totals 15 residues. From germline, CDR1 is MNHEY and CDR2 SVGAGI. V gave up 6 bases and J gave up 2 bases; unmatched junction bases: 7.

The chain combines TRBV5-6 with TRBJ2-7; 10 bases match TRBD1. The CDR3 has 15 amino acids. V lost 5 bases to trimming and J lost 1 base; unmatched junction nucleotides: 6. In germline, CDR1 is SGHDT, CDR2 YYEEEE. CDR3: CASSTTGGASYEQYF. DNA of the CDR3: TGTGCCAGCAGTACGACAGGGGGCGCTTCCTACGAGCAGTACTTC.

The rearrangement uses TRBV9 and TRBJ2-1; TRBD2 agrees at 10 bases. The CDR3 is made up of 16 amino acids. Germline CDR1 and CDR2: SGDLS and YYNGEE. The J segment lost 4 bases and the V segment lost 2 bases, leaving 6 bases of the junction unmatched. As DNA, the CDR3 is TGTGCCAGCAGCGTCTTAGCGGGAGGCCTTTACAATGAGCAGTTCTTC. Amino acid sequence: CASSVLAGGLYNEQFF.

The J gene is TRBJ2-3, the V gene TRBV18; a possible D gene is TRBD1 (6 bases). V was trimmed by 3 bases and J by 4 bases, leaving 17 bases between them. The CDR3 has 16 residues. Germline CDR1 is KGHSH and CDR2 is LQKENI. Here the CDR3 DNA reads TGTGCCAGCTCACCCGCCTTAGGGGGAGAGGCAGATACGCAGTATTTT. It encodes CASSPALGGEADTQYF.

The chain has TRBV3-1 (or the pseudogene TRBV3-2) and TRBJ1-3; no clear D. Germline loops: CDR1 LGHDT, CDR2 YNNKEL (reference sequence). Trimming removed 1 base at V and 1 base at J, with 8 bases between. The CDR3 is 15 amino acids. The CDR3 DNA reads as TGTGCCAGCAGCCAAGTGGCGGGATCTGGAAACACCATATATTTT. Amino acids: CASSQVAGSGNTIYF.

DNA for the CDR3: TGCGCCAGCAGCCAAGACGGGGTGCATGGCTACACCTTC. It yields the protein CASSQDGVHGYTF. The chain recombines TRBV4-3 with TRBJ1-2; D unclear. The CDR3 extends over 13 amino acids. CDR1 and CDR2 (germline): LGHNA, YSLEER. Trimming cost V 0 bases and J 6 bases, with 8 bases left between them.

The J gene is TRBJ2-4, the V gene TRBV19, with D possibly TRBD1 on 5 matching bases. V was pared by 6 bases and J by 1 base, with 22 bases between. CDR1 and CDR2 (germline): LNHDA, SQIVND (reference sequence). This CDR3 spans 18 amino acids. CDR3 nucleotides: TGTGCCAGTAGCTCCAACAGGTTCACTCTGGGGGCCAAAAACATTCAGTACTTC. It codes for CASSSNRFTLGAKNIQYF.

CDR3 DNA sequence: TGTGCCAGCTATGAAGGGGGCAGTAGACCCGGGGAGCTGTTTTTT. The encoded protein is CASYEGGSRPGELFF. V gene TRBV2 combines with J gene TRBJ2-2; 7 nucleotides agree with TRBD1. The CDR3 runs to 15 residues. Germline V gives CDR1 SNHLY, CDR2 FYNNEI. The ends lost 8 bases at V and 6 bases at J; junction bases unmatched: 12.

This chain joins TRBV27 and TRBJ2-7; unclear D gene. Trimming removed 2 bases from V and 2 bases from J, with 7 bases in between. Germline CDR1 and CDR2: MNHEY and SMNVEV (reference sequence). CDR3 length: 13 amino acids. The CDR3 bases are TGTGCCAGCAGTTTAACGGTCCCCTACGAGCAGTACTTC. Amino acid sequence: CASSLTVPYEQYF.

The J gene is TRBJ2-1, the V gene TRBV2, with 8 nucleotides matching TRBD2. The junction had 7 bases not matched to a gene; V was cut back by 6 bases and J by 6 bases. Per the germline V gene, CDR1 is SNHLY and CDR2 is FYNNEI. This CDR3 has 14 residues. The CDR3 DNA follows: TGTGCCAGCAGAAAGGAGCGGGAGAGCAATGAGCAGTTCTTC. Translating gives CASRKERESNEQFF.

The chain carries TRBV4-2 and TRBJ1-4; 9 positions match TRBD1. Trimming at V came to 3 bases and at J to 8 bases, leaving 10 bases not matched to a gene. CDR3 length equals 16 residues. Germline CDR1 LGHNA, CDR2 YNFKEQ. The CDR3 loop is CASSQTLQGAGEKLFF. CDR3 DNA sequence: TGTGCCAGCAGCCAGACGCTACAGGGGGCTGGGGAAAAACTGTTTTTT.

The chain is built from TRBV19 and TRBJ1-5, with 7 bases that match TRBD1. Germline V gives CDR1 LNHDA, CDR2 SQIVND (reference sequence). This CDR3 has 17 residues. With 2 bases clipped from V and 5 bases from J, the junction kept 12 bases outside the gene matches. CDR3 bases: TGTGCCAGTAGTATACCTTCCGGACAGGCGCGATATCAGCCCCAGCATTTT. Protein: CASSIPSGQARYQPQHF.

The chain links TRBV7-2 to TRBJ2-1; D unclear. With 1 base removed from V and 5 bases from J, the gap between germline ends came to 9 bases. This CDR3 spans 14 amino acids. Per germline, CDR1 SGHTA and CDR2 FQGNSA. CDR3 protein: CASSLVSRNNEQFF. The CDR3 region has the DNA TGTGCCAGCAGCTTAGTCTCCAGGAACAATGAGCAGTTCTTC.